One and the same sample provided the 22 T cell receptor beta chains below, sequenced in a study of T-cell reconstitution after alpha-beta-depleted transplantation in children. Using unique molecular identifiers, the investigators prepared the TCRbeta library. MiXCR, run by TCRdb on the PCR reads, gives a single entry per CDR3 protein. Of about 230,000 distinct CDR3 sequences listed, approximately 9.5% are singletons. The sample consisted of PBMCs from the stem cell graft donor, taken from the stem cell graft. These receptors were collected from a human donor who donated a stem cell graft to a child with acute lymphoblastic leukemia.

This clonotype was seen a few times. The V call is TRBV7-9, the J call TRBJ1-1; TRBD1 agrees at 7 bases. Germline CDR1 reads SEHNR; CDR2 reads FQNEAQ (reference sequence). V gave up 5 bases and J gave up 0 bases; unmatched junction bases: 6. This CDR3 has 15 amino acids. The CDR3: CASSIPQGVNTEAFF. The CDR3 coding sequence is TGTGCCAGCAGCATACCTCAGGGGGTGAACACTGAAGCTTTCTTT.

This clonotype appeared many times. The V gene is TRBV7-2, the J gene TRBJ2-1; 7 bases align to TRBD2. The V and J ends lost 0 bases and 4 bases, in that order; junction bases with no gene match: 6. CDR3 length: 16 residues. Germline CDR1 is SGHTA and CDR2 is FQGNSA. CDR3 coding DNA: TGTGCCAGCAGCTTAGCCTCCCAGCGGGGATACAATGAGCAGTTCTTC. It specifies CASSLASQRGYNEQFF. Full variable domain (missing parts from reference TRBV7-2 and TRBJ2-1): GAGVSQSPSNKVTEKGKDVELRCDPISGHTALYWYRQSLGQGLEFLIYFQGNSAPDKSGLPSDRFSAERTGGSVSTLTIQRTQQEDSAVYLCASSLASQRGYNEQFFGPGTRLTVL.

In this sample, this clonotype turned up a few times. CDR3 nucleotides: TGTGCCAGCAGTTTCGGTGGCGGGAATACGCAGTATTTT. This encodes CASSFGGGNTQYF. This chain uses TRBV12-3 or TRBV12-4 with TRBJ2-3; tentative D call: TRBD2 (6 bases). The CDR3 is made up of 13 amino acids. V was clipped by 3 bases and J by 7 bases, with 11 bases between them.

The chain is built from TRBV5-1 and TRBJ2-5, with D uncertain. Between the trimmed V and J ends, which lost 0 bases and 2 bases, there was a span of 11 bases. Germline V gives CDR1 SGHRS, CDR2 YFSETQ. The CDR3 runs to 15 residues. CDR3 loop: CASSLGPTFQETQYF. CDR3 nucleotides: TGCGCCAGCAGCTTGGGACCAACATTTCAAGAGACCCAGTACTTC. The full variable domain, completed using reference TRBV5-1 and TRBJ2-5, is KAGVTQTPRYLIKTRGQQVTLSCSPISGHRSVSWYQQTPGQGLQFLFEYFSETQRNKGNFPGRFSGRQFSNSRSEMNVSTLELGDSALYLCASSLGPTFQETQYFGPGTRLLVL.

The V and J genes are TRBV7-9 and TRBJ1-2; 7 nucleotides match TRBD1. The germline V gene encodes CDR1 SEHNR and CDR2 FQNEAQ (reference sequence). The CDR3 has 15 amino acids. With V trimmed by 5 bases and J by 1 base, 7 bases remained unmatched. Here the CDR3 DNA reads TGTGCCAGCAGCGCCGGGACAGCTCTTAACTATGGCTACACCTTC. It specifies CASSAGTALNYGYTF.

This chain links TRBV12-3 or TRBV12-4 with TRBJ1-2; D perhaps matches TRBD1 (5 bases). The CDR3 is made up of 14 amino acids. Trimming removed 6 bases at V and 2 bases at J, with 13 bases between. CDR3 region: CASSEPRDNYGYTF. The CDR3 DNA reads TGTGCCAGCAGCGAACCCCGGGACAACTATGGCTACACCTTC.

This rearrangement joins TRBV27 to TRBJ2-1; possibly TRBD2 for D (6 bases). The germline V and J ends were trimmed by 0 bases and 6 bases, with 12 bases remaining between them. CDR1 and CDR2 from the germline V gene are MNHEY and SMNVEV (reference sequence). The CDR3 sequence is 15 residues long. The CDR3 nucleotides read TGTGCCAGCAGTTTATCGGCGGGGTGGGGCAATGAGCAGTTCTTC. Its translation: CASSLSAGWGNEQFF.

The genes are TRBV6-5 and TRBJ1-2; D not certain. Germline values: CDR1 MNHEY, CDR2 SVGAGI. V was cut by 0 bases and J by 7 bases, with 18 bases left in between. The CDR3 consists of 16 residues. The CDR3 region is CASSYSESIPRGGYTF. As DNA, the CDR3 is TGTGCCAGCAGTTACTCGGAATCGATTCCGCGGGGTGGCTACACCTTC.

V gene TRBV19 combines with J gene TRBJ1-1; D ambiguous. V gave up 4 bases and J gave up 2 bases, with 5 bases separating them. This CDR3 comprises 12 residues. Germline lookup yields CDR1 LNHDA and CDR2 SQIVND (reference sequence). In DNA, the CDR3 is TGTGCCAGTAGTAGGGTCAACACTGAAGCTTTCTTT. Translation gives CASSRVNTEAFF.

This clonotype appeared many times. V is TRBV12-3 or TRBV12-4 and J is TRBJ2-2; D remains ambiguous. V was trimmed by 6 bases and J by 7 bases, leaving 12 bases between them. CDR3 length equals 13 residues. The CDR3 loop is CASRPDGGGELFF. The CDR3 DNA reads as TGTGCCAGCAGACCCGACGGTGGCGGGGAGCTGTTTTTT.

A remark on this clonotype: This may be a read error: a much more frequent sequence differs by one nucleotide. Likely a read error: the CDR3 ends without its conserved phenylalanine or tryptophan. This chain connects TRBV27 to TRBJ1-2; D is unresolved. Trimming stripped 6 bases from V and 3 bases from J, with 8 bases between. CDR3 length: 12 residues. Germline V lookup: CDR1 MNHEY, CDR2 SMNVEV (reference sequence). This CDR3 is CASRGRDYGYTC. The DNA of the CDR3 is TGTGCCAGCAGGGGCAGAGACTATGGCTACACCTGC.

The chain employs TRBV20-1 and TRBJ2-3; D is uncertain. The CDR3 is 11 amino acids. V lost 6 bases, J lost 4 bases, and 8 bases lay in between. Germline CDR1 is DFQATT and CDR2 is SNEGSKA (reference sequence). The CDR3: CSARWADTQYF. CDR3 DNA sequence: TGCAGTGCCAGATGGGCAGATACGCAGTATTTT.

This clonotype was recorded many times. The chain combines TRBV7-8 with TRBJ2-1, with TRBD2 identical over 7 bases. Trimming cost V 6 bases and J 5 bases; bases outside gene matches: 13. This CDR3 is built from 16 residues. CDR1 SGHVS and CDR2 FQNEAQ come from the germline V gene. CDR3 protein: CASRRVRGEANNEQFF. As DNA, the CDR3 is TGTGCCAGCAGGCGAGTCCGGGGGGAGGCTAACAATGAGCAGTTCTTC.

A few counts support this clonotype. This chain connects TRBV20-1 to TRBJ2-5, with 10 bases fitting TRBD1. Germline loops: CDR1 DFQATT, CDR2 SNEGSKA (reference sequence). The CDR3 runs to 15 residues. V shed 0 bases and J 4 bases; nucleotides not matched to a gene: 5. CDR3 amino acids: CSAREPGQGRETQYF. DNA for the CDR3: TGCAGTGCTAGAGAACCGGGACAGGGGAGAGAGACCCAGTACTTC.

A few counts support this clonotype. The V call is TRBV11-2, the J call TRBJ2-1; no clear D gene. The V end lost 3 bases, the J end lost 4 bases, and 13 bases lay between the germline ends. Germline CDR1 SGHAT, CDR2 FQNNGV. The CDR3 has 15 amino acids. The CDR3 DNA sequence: TGTGCCAGCAGCTTTGAAGTGGGTCATTACAATGAGCAGTTCTTC. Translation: CASSFEVGHYNEQFF.

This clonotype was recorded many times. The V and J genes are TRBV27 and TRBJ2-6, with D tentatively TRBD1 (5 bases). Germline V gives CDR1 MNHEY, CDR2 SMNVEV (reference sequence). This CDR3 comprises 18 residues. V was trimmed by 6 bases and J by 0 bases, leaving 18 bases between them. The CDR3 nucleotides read TGTGCCAGCAGCGAATTGACGAGTAGGGGCTCTGGGGCCAACGTCCTGACTTTC. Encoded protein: CASSELTSRGSGANVLTF.

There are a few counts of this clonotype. As DNA, the CDR3 is TGTGCCAGCAGTTACCAAGGACAGGGGGCCTACGAGCAGTACTTC. It is translated as CASSYQGQGAYEQYF. The V call is TRBV6-5, the J call TRBJ2-7; 10 bases are a match to TRBD1. The length of the CDR3 is 15 residues. The trim removed 2 bases at V and 2 bases at J, leaving 3 bases unmatched. CDR1 MNHEY and CDR2 SVGAGI come from the germline V gene.

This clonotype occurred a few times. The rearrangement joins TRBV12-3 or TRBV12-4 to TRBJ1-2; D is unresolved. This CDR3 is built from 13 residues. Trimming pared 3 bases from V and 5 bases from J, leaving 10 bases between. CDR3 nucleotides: TGTGCCAGCAGTTTTAATGGTGAATATGGCTACACCTTC. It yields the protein CASSFNGEYGYTF.

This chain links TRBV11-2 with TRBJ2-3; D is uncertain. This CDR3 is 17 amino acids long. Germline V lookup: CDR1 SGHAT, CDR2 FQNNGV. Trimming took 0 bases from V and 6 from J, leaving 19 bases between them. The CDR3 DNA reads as TGTGCCAGCAGCTTAGAGGATTTTGACCAAGAGGTGGATACGCAGTATTTT. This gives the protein CASSLEDFDQEVDTQYF.

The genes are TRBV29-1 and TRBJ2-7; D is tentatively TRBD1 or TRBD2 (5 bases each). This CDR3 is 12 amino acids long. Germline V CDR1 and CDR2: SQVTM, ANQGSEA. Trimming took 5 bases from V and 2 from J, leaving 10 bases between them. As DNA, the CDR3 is TGCAGCGTTATGCGAGGGGCCTACGAGCAGTACTTC. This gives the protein CSVMRGAYEQYF.

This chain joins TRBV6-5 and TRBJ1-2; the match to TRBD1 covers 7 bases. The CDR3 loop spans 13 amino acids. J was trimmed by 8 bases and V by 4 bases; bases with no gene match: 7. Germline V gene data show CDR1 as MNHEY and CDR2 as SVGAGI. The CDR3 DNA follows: TGTGCCAGCAGTTCAATTACAGGGGACGGCTACACCTTC. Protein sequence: CASSSITGDGYTF.

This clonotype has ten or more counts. CDR3 amino acids: CASSLVAETDTQYF. CDR3 nucleotides: TGTGCCAGCAGCTTAGTGGCGGAGACAGATACGCAGTATTTT. The V and J genes are TRBV7-2 and TRBJ2-3; D gene ambiguous. V dropped 1 base and J dropped 3 bases, with 8 bases sitting between them. Germline V gene lookup returns CDR1 SGHTA and CDR2 FQGNSA. The length of the CDR3 is 14 residues.